Each of the 5 T cell receptor beta chains below was sequenced from the same sample in a study of early stage breast cancer tumors. Generated by immunoSEQ multiplex PCR, the TCRdb table keeps only in-frame clones and is missing some. The sample includes 45,000 to 60,000 clones, 75% to 95% of them seen just once. Sample: blood. All receptors derive from a person aged 70 to 85 with breast cancer.

The V call is TRBV19, the J call TRBJ2-2, with TRBD1 matching over 12 bases. The V gene end was trimmed by 4 bases and the J gene end by 4 bases; junction bases not matched to a gene: 4. The CDR3 has 16 residues. Germline-derived CDR1 and CDR2 are LNHDA and SQIVND (reference sequence). CDR3 nucleotide sequence: TGTGCCAGTAGTACCCCGGGACAGGGGGCCACCGGGGAGCTGTTTTTT. Its protein product is CASSTPGQGATGELFF.

The rearrangement links TRBV5-1 to TRBJ2-1; 8 bases are a match to TRBD2. The CDR3 contains 18 residues. Germline loops: CDR1 SGHRS, CDR2 YFSETQ. V lost 0 bases and J lost 1; bases outside the gene matches: 9. The CDR3 protein is CASSLVVGGGRSYNEQFF. Here the CDR3 DNA reads TGCGCCAGCAGCTTGGTCGTGGGTGGCGGGAGGTCCTACAATGAGCAGTTCTTC.

The chain links TRBV5-1 to TRBJ1-5; D unclear. The CDR3 length is 15 residues. V lost 4 bases and J lost 0, with 11 bases in between. The germline V gene encodes CDR1 SGHRS and CDR2 YFSETQ. CDR3 DNA sequence: TGCGCCAGCAGCCCCGGGGTAAATAGCAATCAGCCCCAGCATTTT. Translating gives CASSPGVNSNQPQHF.

The V call is TRBV19, the J call TRBJ1-4; D gene unclear. Germline-derived CDR1 and CDR2 are LNHDA and SQIVND (reference sequence). V lost 0 bases and J lost 10, with 9 bases in between. This CDR3 has 13 residues. The CDR3 coding sequence is TGTGCCAGTAGTATAGATTTCGCGGCAAAACTGTTTTTT. It specifies CASSIDFAAKLFF.

This chain connects TRBV11-1 to TRBJ2-7, with 10 bases fitting TRBD2. The V gene end was trimmed by 5 bases and the J gene end by 3 bases; junction bases not matched to a gene: 7. Germline V gives CDR1 SGHAT, CDR2 FQDESV (reference sequence). The CDR3 length is 15 residues. CDR3 in amino acids: CASSHIRTSGYEQYF. CDR3 DNA sequence: TGTGCCAGCAGCCATATCCGGACTAGCGGCTACGAGCAGTACTTC.